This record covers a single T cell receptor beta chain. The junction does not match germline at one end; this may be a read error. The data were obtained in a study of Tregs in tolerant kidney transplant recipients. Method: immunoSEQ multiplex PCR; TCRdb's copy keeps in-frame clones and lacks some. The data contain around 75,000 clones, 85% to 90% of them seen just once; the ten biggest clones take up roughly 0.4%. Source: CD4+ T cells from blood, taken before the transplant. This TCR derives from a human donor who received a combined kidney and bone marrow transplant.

The CDR3 loop reads CASSSSTLDSSYSNQPQHF. The CDR3 bases are TGTGCTAGCAGCTCCTCCACCCTGGACAGCTCCTATAGCAATCAGCCCCAGCATTTT. V and J are TRBV7-7 and TRBJ1-5, with D possibly matching TRBD1 (6 bases). The CDR3 is 19 residues long. The germline V gene has CDR1 SSHAT and CDR2 FNYEAQ (reference sequence).